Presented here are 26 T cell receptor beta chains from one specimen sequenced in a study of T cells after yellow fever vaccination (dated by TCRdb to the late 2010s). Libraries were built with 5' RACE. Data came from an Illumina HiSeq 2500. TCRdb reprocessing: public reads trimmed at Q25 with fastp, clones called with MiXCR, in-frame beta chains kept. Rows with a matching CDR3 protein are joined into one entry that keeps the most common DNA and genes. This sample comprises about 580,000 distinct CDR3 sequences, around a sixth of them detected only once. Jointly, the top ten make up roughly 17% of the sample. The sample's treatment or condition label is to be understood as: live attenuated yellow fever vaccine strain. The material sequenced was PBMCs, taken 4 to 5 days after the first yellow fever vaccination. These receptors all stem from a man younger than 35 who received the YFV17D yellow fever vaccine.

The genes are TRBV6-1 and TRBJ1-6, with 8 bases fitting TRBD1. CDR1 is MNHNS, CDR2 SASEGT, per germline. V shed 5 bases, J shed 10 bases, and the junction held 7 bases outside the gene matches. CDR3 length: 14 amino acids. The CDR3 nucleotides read TGTGCCAGCAGTCCCCGACAGGGGTGGTCACCCCTCCACTTT. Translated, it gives CASSPRQGWSPLHF.

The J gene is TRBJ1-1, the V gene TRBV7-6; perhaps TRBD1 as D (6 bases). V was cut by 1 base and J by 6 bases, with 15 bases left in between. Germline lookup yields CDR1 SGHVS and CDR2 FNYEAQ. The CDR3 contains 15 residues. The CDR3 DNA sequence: TGTGCCAGCAGCTTAGGCTCAGGCGCAGGGGCTGAAGCTTTCTTT. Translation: CASSLGSGAGAEAFF. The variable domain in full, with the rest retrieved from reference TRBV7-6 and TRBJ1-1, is GAGVSQSPRYKVTKRGQDVALRCDPISGHVSLYWYRQALGQGPEFLTYFNYEAQQDKSGLPNDRFSAERPEGSISTLTIQRTEQRDSAMYRCASSLGSGAGAEAFFGQGTRLTVV.

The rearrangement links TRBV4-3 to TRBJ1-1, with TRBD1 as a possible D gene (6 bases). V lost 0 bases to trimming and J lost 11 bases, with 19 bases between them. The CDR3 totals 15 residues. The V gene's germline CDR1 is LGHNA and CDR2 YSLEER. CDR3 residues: CASSQDRGPYGQAFF. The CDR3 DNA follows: TGCGCCAGCAGCCAAGATCGGGGGCCCTACGGTCAGGCTTTCTTT.

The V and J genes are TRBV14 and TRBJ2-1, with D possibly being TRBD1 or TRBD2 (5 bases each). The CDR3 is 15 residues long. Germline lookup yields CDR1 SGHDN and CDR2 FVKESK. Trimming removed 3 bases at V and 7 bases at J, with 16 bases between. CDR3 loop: CASSQPAGTANEQFF. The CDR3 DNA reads TGTGCCAGCAGCCAGCCCGCCGGGACCGCTAATGAGCAGTTCTTC.

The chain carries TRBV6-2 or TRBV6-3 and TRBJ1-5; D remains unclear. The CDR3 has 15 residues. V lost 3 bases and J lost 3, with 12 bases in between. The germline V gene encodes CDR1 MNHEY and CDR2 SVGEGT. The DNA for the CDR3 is TGTGCCAGCAGTTATCCGCCGGGGAACAATCAGCCCCAGCATTTT. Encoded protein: CASSYPPGNNQPQHF.

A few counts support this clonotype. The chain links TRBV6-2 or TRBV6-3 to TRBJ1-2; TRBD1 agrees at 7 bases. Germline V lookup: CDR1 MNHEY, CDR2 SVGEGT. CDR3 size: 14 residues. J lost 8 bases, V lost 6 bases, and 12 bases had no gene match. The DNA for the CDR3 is TGTGCCAGCAGCTTAGTATGGACAGGCGACGGCTACACCTTC. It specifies CASSLVWTGDGYTF.

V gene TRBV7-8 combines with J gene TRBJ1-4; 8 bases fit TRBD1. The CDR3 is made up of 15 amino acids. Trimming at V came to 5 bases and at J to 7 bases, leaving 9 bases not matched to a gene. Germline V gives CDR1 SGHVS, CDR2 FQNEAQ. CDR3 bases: TGTGCCAGCAGCCGCGCAGGGGGCGGAGGTGAAAAACTGTTTTTT. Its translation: CASSRAGGGGEKLFF.

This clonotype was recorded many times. In DNA form, the CDR3 reads TGTGCCAGCAGCTTAGCGGGAGTAATAAGGGGACAGACCCCCTACGAGCAGTACGTC. It yields the protein CASSLAGVIRGQTPYEQYV. The V gene is TRBV7-2, the J gene TRBJ2-7, with 7 bases fitting TRBD1. The junction had 16 bases not matched to a gene; V was cut back by 0 bases and J by 2 bases. CDR1 SGHTA and CDR2 FQGNSA come from the germline V gene. The CDR3 is made up of 19 amino acids.

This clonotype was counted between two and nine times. In DNA form, the CDR3 reads TGTGCCAGCAGTGAGCCACCTCCGGGTCAAGAGCAGTTCTTC. It specifies CASSEPPPGQEQFF. The V and J genes are TRBV6-2 or TRBV6-3 and TRBJ2-1; D is undetermined. Trimming stripped 5 bases from V and 10 bases from J, with 18 bases between. From germline, CDR1 is MNHEY and CDR2 SVGEGT. The CDR3 runs 14 residues.

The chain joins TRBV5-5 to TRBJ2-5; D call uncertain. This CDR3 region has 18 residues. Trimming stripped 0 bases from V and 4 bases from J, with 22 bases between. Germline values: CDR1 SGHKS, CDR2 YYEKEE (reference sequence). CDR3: CASSLGAGMSTSSETQYF. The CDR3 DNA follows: TGTGCCAGCAGCTTGGGGGCAGGCATGTCTACATCCTCAGAGACCCAGTACTTC.

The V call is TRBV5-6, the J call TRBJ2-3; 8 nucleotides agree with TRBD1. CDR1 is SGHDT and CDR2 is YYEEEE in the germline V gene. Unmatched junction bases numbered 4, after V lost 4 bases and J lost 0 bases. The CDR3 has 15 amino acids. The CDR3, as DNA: TGTGCCAGCAGCCCGGGACAGGCTAGCACAGATACGCAGTATTTT. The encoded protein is CASSPGQASTDTQYF.

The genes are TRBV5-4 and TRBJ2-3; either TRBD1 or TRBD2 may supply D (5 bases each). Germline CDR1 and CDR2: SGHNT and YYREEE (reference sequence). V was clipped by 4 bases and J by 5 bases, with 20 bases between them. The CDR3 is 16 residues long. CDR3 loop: CASSPSHGAVEDTQYF. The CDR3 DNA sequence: TGTGCCAGCAGCCCCTCCCACGGGGCGGTGGAAGATACGCAGTATTTT.

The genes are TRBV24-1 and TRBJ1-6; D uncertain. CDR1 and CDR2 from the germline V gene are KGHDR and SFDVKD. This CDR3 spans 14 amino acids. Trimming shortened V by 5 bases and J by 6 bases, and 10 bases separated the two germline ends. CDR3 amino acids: CATSGSYSNSPLHF. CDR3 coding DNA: TGTGCCACCAGTGGCTCCTACAGTAATTCACCCCTCCACTTT.

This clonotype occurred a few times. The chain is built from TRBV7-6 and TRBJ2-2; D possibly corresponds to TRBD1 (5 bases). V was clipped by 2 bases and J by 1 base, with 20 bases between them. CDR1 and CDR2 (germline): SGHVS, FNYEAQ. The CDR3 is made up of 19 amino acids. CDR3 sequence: CASSLTGGASILNTGELFF. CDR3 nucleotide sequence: TGTGCCAGCAGCTTAACGGGTGGGGCCTCTATCCTGAACACCGGGGAGCTGTTTTTT.

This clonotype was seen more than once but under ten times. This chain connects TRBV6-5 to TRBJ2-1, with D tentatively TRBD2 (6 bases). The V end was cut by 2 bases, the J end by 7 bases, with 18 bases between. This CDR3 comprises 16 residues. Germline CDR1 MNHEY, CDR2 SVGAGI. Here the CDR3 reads CASSYSSGLRANEQFF. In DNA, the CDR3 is TGTGCCAGCAGTTACAGTAGCGGCCTTAGGGCGAATGAGCAGTTCTTC.

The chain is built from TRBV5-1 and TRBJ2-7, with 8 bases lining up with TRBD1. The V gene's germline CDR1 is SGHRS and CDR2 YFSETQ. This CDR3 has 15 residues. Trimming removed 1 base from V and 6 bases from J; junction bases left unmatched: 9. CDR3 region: CASSLNTGQASEQYF. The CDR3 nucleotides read TGCGCCAGCAGCTTGAACACGGGACAGGCCTCCGAGCAGTACTTC.

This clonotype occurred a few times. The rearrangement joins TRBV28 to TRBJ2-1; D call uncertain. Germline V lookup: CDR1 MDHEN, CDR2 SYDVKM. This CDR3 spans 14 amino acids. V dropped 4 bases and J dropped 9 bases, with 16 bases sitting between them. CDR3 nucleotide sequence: TGTGCCAGCAGTTCCCTGACCGCCCACCTTGAGCAGTTCTTC. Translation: CASSSLTAHLEQFF.

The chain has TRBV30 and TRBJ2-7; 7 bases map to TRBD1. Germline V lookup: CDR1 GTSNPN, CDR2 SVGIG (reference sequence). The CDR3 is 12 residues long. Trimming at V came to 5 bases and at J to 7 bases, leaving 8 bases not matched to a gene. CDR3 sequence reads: CAWSQGPGEQYF. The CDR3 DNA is TGTGCCTGGTCACAGGGGCCAGGAGAGCAGTACTTC.

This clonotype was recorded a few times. The chain's CDR3 is CASSPVSTDTQYF. CDR3 nucleotide sequence: TGTGCCAGCAGCCCGGTCAGCACAGATACGCAGTATTTT. J is TRBJ2-3 and V is TRBV4-2, with D unresolved. The CDR3 runs to 13 residues. V was shortened by 4 bases and J by 0 bases, with 5 bases between the two germline ends. Germline V gives CDR1 LGHNA, CDR2 YNFKEQ.

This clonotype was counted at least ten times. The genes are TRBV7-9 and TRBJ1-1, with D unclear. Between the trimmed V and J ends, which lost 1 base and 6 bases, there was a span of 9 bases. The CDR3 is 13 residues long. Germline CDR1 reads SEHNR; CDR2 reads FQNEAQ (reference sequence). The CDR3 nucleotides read TGTGCCAGCAGCTTAGATTGGGGTCCTGAAGCTTTCTTT. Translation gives CASSLDWGPEAFF.

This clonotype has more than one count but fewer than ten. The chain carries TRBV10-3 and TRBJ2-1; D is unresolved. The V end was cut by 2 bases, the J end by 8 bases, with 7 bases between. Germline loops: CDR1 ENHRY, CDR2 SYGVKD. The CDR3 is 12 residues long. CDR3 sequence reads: CAISEARDEQFF. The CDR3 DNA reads TGTGCCATCAGTGAGGCTCGGGATGAGCAGTTCTTC.

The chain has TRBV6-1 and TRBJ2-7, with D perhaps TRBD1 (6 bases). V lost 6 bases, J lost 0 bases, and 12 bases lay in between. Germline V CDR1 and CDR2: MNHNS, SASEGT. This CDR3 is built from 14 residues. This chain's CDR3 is CASSTTGYSYEQYF. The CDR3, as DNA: TGTGCCAGCAGCACCACAGGGTACTCCTACGAGCAGTACTTC.

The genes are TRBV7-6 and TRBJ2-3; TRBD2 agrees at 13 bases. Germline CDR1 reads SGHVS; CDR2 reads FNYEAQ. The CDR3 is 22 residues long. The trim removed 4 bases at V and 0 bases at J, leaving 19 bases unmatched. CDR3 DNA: TGTGCCAGCAGCTCTTTTTATACCCCTTGGACTAGCGGGGGTAGTAGCACAGATACGCAGTATTTT. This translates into CASSSFYTPWTSGGSSTDTQYF.

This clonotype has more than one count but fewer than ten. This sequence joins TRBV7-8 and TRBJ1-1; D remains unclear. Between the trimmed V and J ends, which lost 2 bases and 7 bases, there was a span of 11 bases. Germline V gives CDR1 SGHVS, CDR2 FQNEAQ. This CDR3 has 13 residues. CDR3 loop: CASSLSASLEAFF. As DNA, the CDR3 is TGTGCCAGCAGCTTATCTGCGTCGCTTGAAGCTTTCTTT. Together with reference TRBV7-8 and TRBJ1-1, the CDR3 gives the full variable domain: GAGVSQSPRYKVAKRGQDVALRCDPISGHVSLFWYQQALGQGPEFLTYFQNEAQLDKSGLPSDRFFAERPEGSVSTLKIQRTQQEDSAVYLCASSLSASLEAFFGQGTRLTVV.

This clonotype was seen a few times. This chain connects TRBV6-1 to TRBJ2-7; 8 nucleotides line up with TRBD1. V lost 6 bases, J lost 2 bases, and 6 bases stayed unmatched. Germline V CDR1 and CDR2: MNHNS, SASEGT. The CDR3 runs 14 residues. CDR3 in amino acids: CASRGQVGAYEQYV. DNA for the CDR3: TGTGCCAGCAGGGGACAGGTGGGGGCCTACGAGCAGTACGTC.

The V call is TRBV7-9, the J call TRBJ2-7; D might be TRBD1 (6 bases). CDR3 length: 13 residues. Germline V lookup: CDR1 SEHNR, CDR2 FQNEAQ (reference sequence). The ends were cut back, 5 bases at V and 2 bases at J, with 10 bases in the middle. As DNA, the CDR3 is TGTGCCAGCAGCAGGGGGTACACCTACGAGCAGTACGTC. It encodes CASSRGYTYEQYV.